The rows below give T cell receptor beta chains drawn from one sample of a study of T cell responses to AZD1222 COVID-19 vaccine. TCRdb's copy holds only in-frame clones and misses some; the assay was immunoSEQ multiplex PCR. The data hold about 100,000 clones, with nearly 95% observed a single time. This material consisted of peripheral blood, taken on day 0 of AZD1222 vaccination. The source is an adult in good health. Each CDR3 is given without its conserved first and last residue. The order of the fields is V gene, J gene, CDR3 protein.

V gene: TRBV5-1
J gene: TRBJ2-3
CDR3 protein: ASGGLAGGPDTQY

V gene: TRBV10-3
J gene: TRBJ2-1
CDR3 protein: AISAFGQDNEQF

V gene: TRBV10-3
J gene: TRBJ2-7
CDR3 protein: AISVDRDRTYEQY

V gene: TRBV2
J gene: TRBJ1-4
CDR3 protein: ASGYSGTGTFGEKLF

V gene: TRBV18
J gene: TRBJ2-7
CDR3 protein: ASSLTGVLGYEQY

V gene: TRBV11-3
J gene: TRBJ2-1
CDR3 protein: ASSLGGSLYNEQF

V gene: TRBV19
J gene: TRBJ1-2
CDR3 protein: ASTSDGAGYT

V gene: TRBV7-9
J gene: TRBJ2-2
CDR3 protein: ASSRVEGGELF

V gene: TRBV9
J gene: TRBJ2-3
CDR3 protein: ASSVQGAGTDTQY

V gene: TRBV18
J gene: TRBJ1-2
CDR3 protein: ASSPNWGRDGYT

V gene: TRBV28
J gene: TRBJ1-4
CDR3 protein: ASSTSDRGNEKLF

V gene: TRBV5-4
J gene: TRBJ2-3
CDR3 protein: ASSSPEGTTTQY

V gene: TRBV29-1
J gene: TRBJ2-1
CDR3 protein: SVQARGDSYNEQF